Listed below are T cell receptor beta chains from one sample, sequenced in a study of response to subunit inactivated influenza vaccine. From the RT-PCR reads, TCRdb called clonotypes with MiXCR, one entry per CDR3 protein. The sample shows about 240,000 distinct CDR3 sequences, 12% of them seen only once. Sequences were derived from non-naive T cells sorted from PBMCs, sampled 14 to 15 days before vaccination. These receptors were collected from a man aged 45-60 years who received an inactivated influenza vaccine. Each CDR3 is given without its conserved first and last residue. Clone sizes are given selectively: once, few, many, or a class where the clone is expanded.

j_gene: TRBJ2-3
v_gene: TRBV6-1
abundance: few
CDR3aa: ASRLLQGVDTDTQY

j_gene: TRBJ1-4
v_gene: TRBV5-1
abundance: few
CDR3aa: ASSLRTGREEKLF

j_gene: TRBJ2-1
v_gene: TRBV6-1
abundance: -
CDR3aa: ASRPRQGGYNEQF

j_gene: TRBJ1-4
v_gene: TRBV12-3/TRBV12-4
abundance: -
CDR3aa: ASSPLPGREKLF

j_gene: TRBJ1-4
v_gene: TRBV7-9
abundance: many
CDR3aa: ASRDGDNEKLF

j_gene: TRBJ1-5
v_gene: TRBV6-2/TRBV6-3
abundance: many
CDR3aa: ASSSGQGVGQPQH

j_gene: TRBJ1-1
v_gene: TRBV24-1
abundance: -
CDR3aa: ATSVGMNTEAF

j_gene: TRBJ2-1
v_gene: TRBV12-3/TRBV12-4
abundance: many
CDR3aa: ASTPLAGGSDEQF

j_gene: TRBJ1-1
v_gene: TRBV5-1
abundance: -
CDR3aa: ASSLAFNTEAF

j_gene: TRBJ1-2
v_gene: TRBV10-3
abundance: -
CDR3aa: AISGTSYGYT

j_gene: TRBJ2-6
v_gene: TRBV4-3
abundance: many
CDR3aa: ASSPQQGATGANVLT

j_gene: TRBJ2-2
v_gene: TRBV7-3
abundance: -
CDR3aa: ASSLQGQKGGELF

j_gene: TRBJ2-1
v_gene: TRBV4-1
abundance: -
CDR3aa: ASSHITSDYNEQF

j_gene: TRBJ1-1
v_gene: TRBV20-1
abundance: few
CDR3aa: SASLDTEAF

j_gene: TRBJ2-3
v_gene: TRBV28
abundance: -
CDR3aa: ASSTLSTDTQY

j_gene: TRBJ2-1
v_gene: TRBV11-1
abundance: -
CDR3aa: ASSEDNRDRGLDEQF

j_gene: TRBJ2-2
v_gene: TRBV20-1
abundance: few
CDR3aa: SARNSGTGELF

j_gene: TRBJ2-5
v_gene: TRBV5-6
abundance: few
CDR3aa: ASSLDRPQETQY

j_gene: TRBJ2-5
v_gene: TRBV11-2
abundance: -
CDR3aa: ASSLDRVKTQY

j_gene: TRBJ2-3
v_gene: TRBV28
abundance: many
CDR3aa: ASSLRGATDTQY

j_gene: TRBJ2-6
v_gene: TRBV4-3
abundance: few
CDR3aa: ASSFVGPSGANVLT

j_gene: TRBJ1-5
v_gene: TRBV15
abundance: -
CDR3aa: ATSRGGGINQPQH